This T cell receptor beta chain was sequenced during a study of T-cell memory formation after mild COVID-19. TCRdb re-derived calls from the 5' RACE reads in MiXCR, one entry per CDR3 protein. Counted here are 350,000 to 450,000 distinct CDR3 sequences, around 28% occurring once; the ten biggest clones make up roughly 13%. Trimming took off 8 bases at V and 0 bases at J, with 16 bases between the two ends. CDR3 length: 15 amino acids. The germline CDR1 and CDR2 sequences are MNHEY and SMNVEV (reference sequence). J is TRBJ1-1 and V is TRBV27; D is uncertain. The source is an adult woman who had mild COVID-19 (a few samples of this study predate the infection). Cell type and time point are not known. Sequencing was performed on PBMCs or a T cell subset sorted from them (not recorded which). CDR3 in amino acids: CASCVSYMLNTEAFF. CDR3 DNA: TGTGCCAGCTGTGTTAGTTACATGTTGAACACTGAAGCTTTCTTT.